The present TCR beta chain was sequenced within a study of PD-L1 blockade in urothelial cancer. Background on the study: Men with urothelial cancer arising in the bladder made up about 85% of the roughly 30 patients. Individuals in the cohort had been given 0 to 3 earlier chemotherapy regimens. Blood was evaluated 3 weeks (second dose) and 6 weeks after therapy began.

Profiled with immunoSEQ multiplex PCR; TCRdb holds only in-frame clones, not every one. Of 60,000 to 85,000 clones in the sample, approximately 86% are singletons; the top ten hold roughly 5.2%. The sequence came from a woman between 70 and 85 years old with urothelial cancer. Material: PBMCs, obtained around atezolizumab (anti-PD-L1) treatment.

The CDR3 nucleotides are TGCGCCAGCAGCTTGGCCCGGGACTACGACTACACAGATACGCAGTATTTT. This translates into CASSLARDYDYTDTQYF. The chain carries TRBV5-1 and TRBJ2-3; 7 positions agree with TRBD2. The CDR3 loop spans 17 amino acids. V was clipped by 0 bases and J by 2 bases; unmatched bases: 9. The germline gives CDR1 SGHRS, CDR2 YFSETQ.